The rows below give T cell receptor beta chains drawn from one sample of a study of shared clonotypes between healthy human individuals. Assay used: immunoSEQ multiplex PCR; TCRdb lists only in-frame clones, some missing. This table has over 850,000 clones, roughly 74% appearing once. Sequencing was carried out using memory CD4+ T cells from PBMCs. These receptors were obtained from a man aged 18 to 30 in good health. Some clones in this sample may be carry-over from other donors' samples. Both conserved end residues are trimmed from each CDR3. Each record gives: CDR3 protein, V gene, clone size, J gene. Clone size is shown for a subset of rows, as once, few, many or a class of expanded clone.

cdr3_aa: ASSSRDTGELF; v_call: TRBV7-6; clone_size: once; j_call: TRBJ2-2
cdr3_aa: ASSRGQGIGYT; v_call: TRBV5-4; clone_size: .; j_call: TRBJ1-2
cdr3_aa: ASSSPPLATWF; v_call: TRBV7-8; clone_size: .; j_call: TRBJ2-1
cdr3_aa: ASSIRDRGDYGYT; v_call: TRBV27; clone_size: .; j_call: TRBJ1-2
cdr3_aa: ASSPGTWTGNTIY; v_call: TRBV5-1; clone_size: .; j_call: TRBJ1-3
cdr3_aa: ASSQRTGGTREEKLF; v_call: TRBV4-1; clone_size: .; j_call: TRBJ1-4
cdr3_aa: ASYGGTSGSYEQY; v_call: TRBV5-1; clone_size: .; j_call: TRBJ2-7
cdr3_aa: ASSPRTAKQGSGANVLT; v_call: TRBV18; clone_size: .; j_call: TRBJ2-6
cdr3_aa: ARGEGRAGYT; v_call: TRBV6-4; clone_size: .; j_call: TRBJ1-2
cdr3_aa: ASSPRTGGDQAF; v_call: TRBV11-2; clone_size: .; j_call: TRBJ1-1
cdr3_aa: ATGLGDNEQF; v_call: TRBV5-1; clone_size: many; j_call: TRBJ2-1
cdr3_aa: SPDILAYEQY; v_call: TRBV29-1; clone_size: many; j_call: TRBJ2-7
cdr3_aa: AWSLTGYEQY; v_call: TRBV30; clone_size: .; j_call: TRBJ2-7
cdr3_aa: ASSLGLVLHNEQF; v_call: TRBV7-9; clone_size: .; j_call: TRBJ2-1
cdr3_aa: ASSPGQGNGNTIY; v_call: TRBV5-1; clone_size: .; j_call: TRBJ1-3
cdr3_aa: ASSLTGLIAKNIQY; v_call: TRBV7-2; clone_size: .; j_call: TRBJ2-4
cdr3_aa: ASSPGGALHEQY; v_call: TRBV7-9; clone_size: .; j_call: TRBJ2-7
cdr3_aa: ASSGRRGEGGEQF; v_call: TRBV5-4; clone_size: .; j_call: TRBJ2-1
cdr3_aa: AWSVAGSSYEQY; v_call: TRBV30; clone_size: .; j_call: TRBJ2-7
cdr3_aa: ASSPPGTGSAGELF; v_call: TRBV5-1; clone_size: .; j_call: TRBJ2-2
cdr3_aa: ASSLAGQGPEGYT; v_call: TRBV5-1; clone_size: .; j_call: TRBJ1-2